This TCR beta chain was captured by sequencing in a study of control samples from healthy donors and cancer patients. The germline V gene encodes CDR1 ENHRY and CDR2 SYGVKD. CDR3 length: 12 amino acids. Trimming took 2 bases from V and 5 from J, leaving 4 bases between them. TCRdb's copy holds only in-frame clones and misses some; the assay was immunoSEQ multiplex PCR. The profile covers around 140,000 clones, with 75% to 95% appearing a single time and approximately 3.2% taken by the ten largest. This chain connects TRBV10-3 to TRBJ2-1; unclear D gene. This TCR was recovered from a man aged 25-45 years in good health. Sequenced: blood. This chain's CDR3 is CAISEVDNEQFF. The CDR3 coding sequence is TGTGCCATCAGTGAGGTCGACAATGAGCAGTTCTTC.